This T cell receptor beta chain is drawn from a study of shared clonotypes between healthy human individuals. Trimming cost V 5 bases and J 6 bases; bases outside gene matches: 9. The CDR3 is 13 amino acids. Germline loops: CDR1 SQVTM, CDR2 ANQGSEA. Clones were read by immunoSEQ multiplex PCR, and TCRdb kept only the in-frame ones, dropping some. The table has about 1,800,000 clones, just under 95% seen once. Terminally differentiated effector memory CD45RA+ cells were excluded from the naive CD8 cells, which were CD45RO-negative and positively selected for CCR7. All the donors were Caucasian adults who lived in Nashville, Tennessee.

Specimen: naive CD8+ T cells sorted from blood. The chain is built from TRBV29-1 and TRBJ1-1; 7 nucleotides line up with TRBD1. This sequence originates from a man aged 18-30 years in good health. The CDR3 sequence is CSVQPHDRAEAFF. The CDR3 bases are TGCAGCGTTCAACCCCACGACAGGGCTGAAGCTTTCTTT.